Listed below are T cell receptor beta chains from one sample, sequenced in a study of identical twins. TCRdb re-called the 5' RACE reads through MiXCR, storing one row per CDR3 protein. The repertoire has 540,000 or so distinct CDR3 sequences, 20% to 25% of them found once; the top ten carry about 0.48%. In addition, the sample was reused for a study of yellow fever vaccine responses in identical twins.

What was sequenced was CD4+ T cells sorted from blood. Receptor source: a woman younger than 30 in good health. The conserved cysteine and the conserved F or W are not part of the CDR3 here. The order of the fields is V gene, clone size, CDR3 protein. Not all rows give a size; the values are once, few, many and, for expanded clones, a class.

V gene: TRBV28
clone size: few
CDR3 protein: ASTNPSAYTQY

V gene: TRBV28
clone size: .
CDR3 protein: ASSSSTSGTDTQY

V gene: TRBV4-1
clone size: .
CDR3 protein: ASSQRGGAGELF

V gene: TRBV12-3/TRBV12-4
clone size: .
CDR3 protein: ASSLLAGGLGTQY

V gene: TRBV4-1
clone size: few
CDR3 protein: ASSQRSPHPDSYNEQF

V gene: TRBV3-1
clone size: .
CDR3 protein: ASSRDQRDEQF

V gene: TRBV5-1
clone size: few
CDR3 protein: ASSPKGGYEAF

V gene: TRBV2
clone size: .
CDR3 protein: ASNADKNEQF

V gene: TRBV7-3
clone size: .
CDR3 protein: ASSAAPISVHNEQF

V gene: TRBV29-1
clone size: .
CDR3 protein: SVGRTGDIQY

V gene: TRBV6-2/TRBV6-3
clone size: few
CDR3 protein: ASRIKLGEQY

V gene: TRBV12-3/TRBV12-4
clone size: .
CDR3 protein: ASSLPRGSKNIQY

V gene: TRBV3-1
clone size: .
CDR3 protein: ASRSGGGSYNEQF

V gene: TRBV28
clone size: few
CDR3 protein: ASSLKQHYGYT

V gene: TRBV6-1
clone size: few
CDR3 protein: ASRNSSGRITDTQY

V gene: TRBV14
clone size: few
CDR3 protein: ASSQGDILAKNIQY